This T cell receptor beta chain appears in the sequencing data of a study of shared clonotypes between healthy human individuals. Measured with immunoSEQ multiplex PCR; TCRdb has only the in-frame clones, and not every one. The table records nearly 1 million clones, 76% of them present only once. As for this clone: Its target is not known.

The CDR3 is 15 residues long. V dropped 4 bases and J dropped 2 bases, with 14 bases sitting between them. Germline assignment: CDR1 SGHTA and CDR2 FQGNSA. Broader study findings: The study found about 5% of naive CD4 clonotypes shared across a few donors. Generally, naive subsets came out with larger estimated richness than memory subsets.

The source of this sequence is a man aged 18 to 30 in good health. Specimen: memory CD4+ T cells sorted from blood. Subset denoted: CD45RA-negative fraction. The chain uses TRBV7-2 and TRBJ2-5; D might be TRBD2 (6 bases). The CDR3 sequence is CASSYRPSVQETQYF. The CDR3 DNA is TGTGCCAGCAGCTACCGTCCTAGCGTACAAGAGACCCAGTACTTC.